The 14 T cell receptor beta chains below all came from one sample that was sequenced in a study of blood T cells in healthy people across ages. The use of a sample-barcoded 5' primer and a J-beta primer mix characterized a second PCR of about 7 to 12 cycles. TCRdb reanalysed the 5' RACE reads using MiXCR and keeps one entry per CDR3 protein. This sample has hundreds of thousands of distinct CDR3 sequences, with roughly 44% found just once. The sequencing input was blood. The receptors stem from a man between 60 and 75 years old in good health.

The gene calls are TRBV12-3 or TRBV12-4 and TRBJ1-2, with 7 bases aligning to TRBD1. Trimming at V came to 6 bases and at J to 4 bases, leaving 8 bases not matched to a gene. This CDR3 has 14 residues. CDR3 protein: CASRPGGGGYGYTF. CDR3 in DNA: TGTGCCAGCAGGCCGGGAGGGGGCGGCTATGGCTACACCTTC.

CDR3 DNA sequence: TGCAGCGTTGATGTGACCGGGACGGCCACGAATGAAAAACTGTTTTTT. Protein sequence: CSVDVTGTATNEKLFF. The chain links TRBV29-1 to TRBJ1-4, with D possibly matching TRBD1 (5 bases). Germline lookup yields CDR1 SQVTM and CDR2 ANQGSEA. V was pared by 3 bases and J by 5 bases, with 19 bases between. This CDR3 is 16 amino acids long.

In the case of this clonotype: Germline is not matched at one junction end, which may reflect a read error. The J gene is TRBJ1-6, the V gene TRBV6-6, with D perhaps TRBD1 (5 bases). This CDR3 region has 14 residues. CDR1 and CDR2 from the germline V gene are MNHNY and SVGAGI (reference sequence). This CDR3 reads CANSYDSYNSPLHF. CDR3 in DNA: TGTGCCAACAGTTATGACAGCTATAATTCACCCCTCCACTTT.

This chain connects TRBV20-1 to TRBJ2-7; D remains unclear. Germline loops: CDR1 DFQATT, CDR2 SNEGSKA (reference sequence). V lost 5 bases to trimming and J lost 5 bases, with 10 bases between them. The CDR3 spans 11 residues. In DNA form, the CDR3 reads TGCAGTGCTCCCCACAGCAACGAGCAGTACTTC. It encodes CSAPHSNEQYF.

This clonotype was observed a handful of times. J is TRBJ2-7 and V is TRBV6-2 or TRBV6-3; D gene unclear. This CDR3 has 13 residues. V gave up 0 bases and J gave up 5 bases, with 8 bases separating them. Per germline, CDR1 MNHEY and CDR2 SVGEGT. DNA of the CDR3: TGTGCCAGCAGTTACTCTGGGTTCCACGAGCAGTACTTC. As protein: CASSYSGFHEQYF.

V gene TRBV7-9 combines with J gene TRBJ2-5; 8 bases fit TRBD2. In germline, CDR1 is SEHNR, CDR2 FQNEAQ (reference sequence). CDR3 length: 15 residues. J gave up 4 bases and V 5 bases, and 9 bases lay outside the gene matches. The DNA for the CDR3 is TGTGCCAGCAGCCGAGCGGGGGCCAAGGGAGAGACCCAGTACTTC. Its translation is CASSRAGAKGETQYF.

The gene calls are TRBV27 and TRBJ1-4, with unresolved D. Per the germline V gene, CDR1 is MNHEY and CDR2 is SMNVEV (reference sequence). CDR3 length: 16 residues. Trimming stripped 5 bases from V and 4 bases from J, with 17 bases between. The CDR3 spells CASSPDEAPDNEKLFF. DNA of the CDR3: TGTGCCAGCAGTCCCGACGAGGCCCCAGATAATGAAAAACTGTTTTTT.

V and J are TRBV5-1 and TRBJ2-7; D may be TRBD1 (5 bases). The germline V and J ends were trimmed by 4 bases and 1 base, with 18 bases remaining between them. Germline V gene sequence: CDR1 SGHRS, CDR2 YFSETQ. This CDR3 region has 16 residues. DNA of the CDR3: TGCGCCAGCAGCCGATCGACAGACTCCACATCCTACGAGCAGTACTTC. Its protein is CASSRSTDSTSYEQYF. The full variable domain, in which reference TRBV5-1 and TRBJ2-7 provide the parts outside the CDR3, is KAGVTQTPRYLIKTRGQQVTLSCSPISGHRSVSWYQQTPGQGLQFLFEYFSETQRNKGNFPGRFSGRQFSNSRSEMNVSTLELGDSALYLCASSRSTDSTSYEQYFGPGTRLTVT.

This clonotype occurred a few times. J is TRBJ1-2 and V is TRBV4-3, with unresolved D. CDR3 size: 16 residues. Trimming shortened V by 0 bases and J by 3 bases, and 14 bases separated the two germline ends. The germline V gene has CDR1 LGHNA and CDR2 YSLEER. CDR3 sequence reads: CASSQDKITNYYGYTF. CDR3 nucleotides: TGCGCCAGCAGCCAAGACAAAATAACCAACTACTATGGCTACACCTTC.

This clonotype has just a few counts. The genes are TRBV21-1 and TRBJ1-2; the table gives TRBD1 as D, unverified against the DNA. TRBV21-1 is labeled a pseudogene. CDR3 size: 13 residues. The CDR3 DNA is TGTGCCAGCACAAAAGGGGGGATCTATGGCTACACCTTC. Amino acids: CASTKGGIYGYTF.

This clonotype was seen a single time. The DNA of the CDR3 is TGTGCCAGCAGTTACTCGAGACGGGGGGGCAGTCAGCGCGGGGAGCTGTTTTTT. Amino acid sequence: CASSYSRRGGSQRGELFF. The chain combines TRBV6-5 with TRBJ2-2, with 8 bases fitting TRBD2. Trimming at V came to 0 bases and at J to 7 bases, leaving 13 bases not matched to a gene. Germline CDR1 is MNHEY and CDR2 is SVGAGI. The CDR3 runs 18 residues.

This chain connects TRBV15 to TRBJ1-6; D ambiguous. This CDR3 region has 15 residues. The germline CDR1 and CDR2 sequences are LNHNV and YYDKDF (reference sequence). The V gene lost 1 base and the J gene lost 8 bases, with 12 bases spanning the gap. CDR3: CATSRVREGYSPLHF. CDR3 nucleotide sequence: TGTGCCACCAGCAGAGTCCGGGAAGGATATTCACCCCTCCACTTT.

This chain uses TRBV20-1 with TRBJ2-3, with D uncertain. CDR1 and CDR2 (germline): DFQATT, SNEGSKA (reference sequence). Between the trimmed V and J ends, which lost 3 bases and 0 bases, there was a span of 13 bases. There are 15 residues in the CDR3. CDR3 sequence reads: CSARQVSESTDTQYF. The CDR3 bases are TGCAGTGCTAGGCAGGTATCCGAGAGCACAGATACGCAGTATTTT.

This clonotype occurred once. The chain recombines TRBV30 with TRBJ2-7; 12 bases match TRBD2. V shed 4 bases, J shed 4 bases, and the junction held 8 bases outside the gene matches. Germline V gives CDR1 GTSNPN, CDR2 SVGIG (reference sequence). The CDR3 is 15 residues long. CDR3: CAWTSGGAPVYEQYF. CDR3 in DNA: TGTGCCTGGACTAGCGGGGGGGCTCCCGTATACGAGCAGTACTTC.